A selection of T cell receptor beta chains follows, all from one sample in a study of shared clonotypes between healthy human individuals. Some clones are missing from TCRdb's copy, which holds only in-frame ones; the method was immunoSEQ multiplex PCR. Of around 600,000 clones listed, around 97% are singletons. Sequenced input: naive CD4+ T cells sorted from blood. These receptors were collected from a woman aged 25 to 45 in good health. The conserved cysteine and the conserved F or W are not part of the CDR3 here.

length,V,J,CDR3
13,TRBV19,TRBJ2-7,ASSATSGSPYEQY
10,TRBV6-1,TRBJ2-7,ATRDTAYEQY
11,TRBV7-2,TRBJ2-1,ASSLVAGNEQF
11,TRBV28,TRBJ1-2,ASSPGEIYGYT
12,TRBV28,TRBJ2-4,ASSHFPQGYIQY
12,TRBV4-1,TRBJ1-5,ASSQDAGPEPQH
11,TRBV7-9,TRBJ1-3,ASTARGVYTIY
12,TRBV30,TRBJ2-2,AWSAQGGVGELF
11,TRBV5-6,TRBJ2-5,ASSLVFEETQY
13,TRBV18,TRBJ1-2,ASSPFEVLNYGYT
11,TRBV10-3,TRBJ1-5,AISSRKDQPQH
13,TRBV7-9,TRBJ2-7,ASSPSGRARDEQY
12,TRBV28,TRBJ2-1,ASSPQGSYNEQF
17,TRBV11-2,TRBJ2-3,ASSRGLAGGAPLGDTQY
11,TRBV29-1,TRBJ2-5,SVSSGQGETQY
10,TRBV7-5,TRBJ1-1,VRSLAGVEAF
13,TRBV27,TRBJ1-1,ASNDRVGMNTEAF
13,TRBV23-1,TRBJ1-5,ASSLQGTGEQPQH
16,TRBV28,TRBJ2-1,ASSSISSGTSGFNEQF
9,TRBV7-2,TRBJ1-2,ASSFSYGYT
14,TRBV28,TRBJ1-5,ASREGTGQGSQPQH
11,TRBV28,TRBJ2-7,ASSRQGAHEQY
13,TRBV5-1,TRBJ2-2,ASSLQGTGTGELF
13,TRBV18,TRBJ2-4,ASSLRTGGKNIQY
13,TRBV7-9,TRBJ2-5,ASSLVAGGSETQY
14,TRBV7-2,TRBJ2-1,ASSPTSGSSYNEQF
12,TRBV18,TRBJ2-3,ASSPWDHTDTQY
12,TRBV19,TRBJ1-5,ASGPMGSNQPQH
13,TRBV29-1,TRBJ2-1,SVTRTSGSYNEQF
13,TRBV2,TRBJ2-2,ASSVLGTNTGELF
15,TRBV12-5,TRBJ2-3,ASGLLSTQTSTDTQY
12,TRBV7-8,TRBJ2-7,ASRPLRGSYEQY
12,TRBV2,TRBJ2-2,ASLKQGNTGELF
14,TRBV4-1,TRBJ2-2,ASSHLAGGPGGELF
13,TRBV27,TRBJ2-3,ASSLFAGGTDTQY
12,TRBV5-1,TRBJ2-3,ASSQGQNTDTQY
14,TRBV7-6,TRBJ2-5,ASTSQPAGGQETQY
9,TRBV10-2,TRBJ2-7,ASRGTNEQY
13,TRBV10-3,TRBJ1-1,AISDNGRSRTEAF
11,TRBV10-1,TRBJ1-1,ASSESGGLEAF
13,TRBV27,TRBJ2-5,ASSLHGDNQETQY
14,TRBV11-2,TRBJ2-1,ASSLVGNSGSYEQF
12,TRBV28,TRBJ2-3,ASLGARGTDTQY
14,TRBV4-1,TRBJ2-7,ASSHPEGTGLPEQY
10,TRBV7-2,TRBJ1-5,ASSLINQPQH
11,TRBV6-5,TRBJ1-1,ASSYIRGAEAF
11,TRBV11-2,TRBJ2-1,ASSQNSYNEQF
14,TRBV28,TRBJ2-1,ASSPASGVSYNEQF
14,TRBV7-9,TRBJ1-2,ASSSGTGNLGYGYT
13,TRBV19,TRBJ2-7,ASRRGTSGTYEQY
13,TRBV29-1,TRBJ2-3,SVEDPPAFTDTQY
13,TRBV21-1,TRBJ1-1,ASSPPFFKNTEAF
13,TRBV4-1,TRBJ1-1,ASSQEDARGTEAF
12,TRBV28,TRBJ1-3,ASSSSASGNTIY
14,TRBV11-2,TRBJ1-3,ASSLAGPGIGNTIY
13,TRBV7-6,TRBJ2-3,ASSAYLAGGDTQY
13,TRBV28,TRBJ2-7,ATTTSGQGHGEQY
15,TRBV10-1,TRBJ2-1,ASSDAGTSGSYNEQF
14,TRBV4-1,TRBJ1-4,ASSQGQYATNEKLF